This TCR beta chain was sequenced for a study of post-analysis software for immune sequencing data. The V end lost 0 bases, the J end lost 8 bases, and 4 bases lay between the germline ends. The length of the CDR3 is 11 residues. In germline, CDR1 is ENHRY, CDR2 SYGVKD. Built from TCR beta cDNA, the libraries had unique molecular identifiers in them. Each CDR3 protein is one row after TCRdb ran MiXCR on the PCR reads. The sample has 750,000 to 950,000 distinct CDR3 sequences, roughly half seen once. Details on this clonotype: What it recognizes is unknown.

Overall study results and limits: Roughly five TRBV segments were more frequent in patients than controls; TRBV5-6, TRBV5-1 and TRBV20-1 belonged to this group. Controls showed significantly higher normalized Chao1 diversity than did multiple sclerosis patients.

Sequenced input: blood. The V and J genes are TRBV10-3 and TRBJ1-2; no clear D gene. The clonotype originates from a girl aged 5-17 years with multiple sclerosis. This CDR3 reads CAISESLGYTF. CDR3 in DNA: TGTGCCATCAGTGAGTCGTTGGGCTACACCTTC.